One and the same sample provided the 15 T cell receptor beta chains below, sequenced in a study of cytomegalovirus exposure and HLA in healthy donors (dated by TCRdb to about 2017). Library construction relied on the immunoSEQ multiplex PCR assay. For the multiplex PCR, a mixture combining 60 forward primers for TCR Vbeta segments and 13 reverse primers for TCR Jbeta segments was used. Imported from immuneACCESS, the table was reduced by TCRdb to in-frame sequences with V and J called. These copies leave out some clones; in studies compared against another copy, an unresolved V gene accounts for under half, and the cause of the remainder is not known. In this sample the table shows under 200,000 clones, approximately 82% of which occur a single time. The ten largest clones take up around 4.6% of the sample. What was sequenced was PBMCs. The receptors originated from a male donor in good health and CMV-seronegative.

This sequence joins TRBV28 and TRBJ2-4; the match to TRBD1 covers 7 bases. Trimming took 4 bases from V and 4 from J; bases not matched to a gene: 7. Germline V lookup: CDR1 MDHEN, CDR2 SYDVKM. The CDR3 has 15 residues. The CDR3 sequence: CASSSPGTVKNIQYF. The DNA of the CDR3 is TGTGCCAGCAGTTCCCCCGGGACAGTTAAAAACATTCAGTACTTC.

The genes are TRBV30 and TRBJ1-2; D unclear. Germline CDR1 and CDR2: GTSNPN and SVGIG (reference sequence). This CDR3 has 12 residues. Trimming took 0 bases from V and 7 from J, leaving 9 bases between them. Written as DNA, the CDR3 is TGTGCCTGGAGTGTTTCCGGTCCTGGCTACACCTTC. Its translation: CAWSVSGPGYTF.

The rearrangement joins TRBV18 to TRBJ2-2; D might be TRBD1 (5 bases). Germline values: CDR1 KGHSH, CDR2 LQKENI. This CDR3 contains 15 residues. V was trimmed by 3 bases and J by 5 bases, leaving 13 bases between them. The CDR3 sequence: CASSPAGSRTGELFF. The CDR3 region has the DNA TGTGCCAGCTCACCGGCAGGGTCTAGGACCGGGGAGCTGTTTTTT. Full variable domain (missing parts from reference TRBV18 and TRBJ2-2): NAGVMQNPRHLVRRRGQEARLRCSPMKGHSHVYWYRQLPEEGLKFMVYLQKENIIDESGMPKERFSAEFPKEGPSILRIQQVVRGDSAAYFCASSPAGSRTGELFFGEGSRLTVL.

For this clone: This specimen includes other DNA sequences encoding the same CDR3. The chain has TRBV7-9 and TRBJ2-7; the D is unclear. This CDR3 contains 13 residues. Trimming cost V 5 bases and J 0 bases, with 8 bases left between them. From germline, CDR1 is SEHNR and CDR2 FQNEAQ (reference sequence). The CDR3 protein is CASSPPGSYEQYF. The DNA of the CDR3 is TGTGCCAGCAGCCCCCCCGGCTCCTACGAGCAGTACTTC.

The V gene is TRBV30, the J gene TRBJ2-7, with D maybe TRBD1 (7 bases). Germline values: CDR1 GTSNPN, CDR2 SVGIG (reference sequence). The CDR3 has 12 residues. Trimming removed 6 bases from V and 2 bases from J, with 11 bases in between. CDR3 DNA sequence: TGTGCCTGCGCGGGGACAGCCTACGAGCAGTACTTC. Amino acids: CACAGTAYEQYF.

The V gene is TRBV6-5, the J gene TRBJ1-1; tentatively, D is TRBD1 (6 bases). The CDR3 spans 14 residues. Trimming removed 4 bases at V and 0 bases at J, with 9 bases between. The germline V gene has CDR1 MNHEY and CDR2 SVGAGI. The CDR3 region has the DNA TGTGCCAGCAGTTGGGGACAATTGAACACTGAAGCTTTCTTT. Amino acids: CASSWGQLNTEAFF.

Here the CDR3 DNA reads TGTGCCAGCAGTGACTTTAGCGGGAGTTCCTACAATGAGCAGTTCTTC. Amino acid sequence: CASSDFSGSSYNEQFF. This chain joins TRBV6-4 and TRBJ2-1; 9 positions agree with TRBD2. There are 16 residues in the CDR3. V was clipped by 1 base and J by 1 base; unmatched bases: 2. Germline CDR1 reads MRHNA; CDR2 reads SNTAGT.

This clone showed up just a few times. The gene calls are TRBV9 and TRBJ1-2, with 7 bases matching TRBD1. The CDR3 covers 16 residues. V lost 0 bases to trimming and J lost 6 bases; unmatched junction nucleotides: 11. Germline V CDR1 and CDR2: SGDLS, YYNGEE. The CDR3 coding sequence is TGTGCCAGCAGCGTAGATCCCGGGACAGACAGCGATGGCTACACCTTC. This translates into CASSVDPGTDSDGYTF.

This clone showed up just a few times. The chain has TRBV7-9 and TRBJ1-1; no definite D call. V dropped 3 bases and J dropped 1 base, with 3 bases sitting between them. This CDR3 has 12 amino acids. The germline V gene encodes CDR1 SEHNR and CDR2 FQNEAQ (reference sequence). For the CDR3, the DNA is TGTGCCAGCAGCTTCGGGAACACTGAAGCTTTCTTT. It is translated as CASSFGNTEAFF.

The J gene is TRBJ1-2, the V gene TRBV29-1; D possibly corresponds to TRBD1 (6 bases). CDR1 is SQVTM and CDR2 is ANQGSEA in the germline V gene. Trimming took off 3 bases at V and 8 bases at J, with 22 bases between the two ends. The CDR3 is 15 amino acids. The CDR3 DNA reads as TGCAGCGTTGACGACCTACAGGGTTCGGGGTACGGCTACACCTTC. This codes for CSVDDLQGSGYGYTF.

The J gene is TRBJ1-4, the V gene TRBV7-9; TRBD1 might be the D (6 bases). V was pared by 7 bases and J by 5 bases, with 14 bases between. Per the germline V gene, CDR1 is SEHNR and CDR2 is FQNEAQ (reference sequence). This CDR3 is built from 14 residues. DNA of the CDR3: TGTGCCAGCACCCTACAGGGAGCGAATGAAAAACTGTTTTTT. Translated, it gives CASTLQGANEKLFF.

The gene calls are TRBV29-1 and TRBJ2-3, with TRBD2 matching over 13 bases. V lost 1 base, J lost 5 bases, and 15 bases stayed unmatched. The CDR3 is 19 residues long. Germline assignment: CDR1 SQVTM and CDR2 ANQGSEA. CDR3 protein: CSVEGSGGTSGRAGDTQYF. The CDR3 DNA reads TGCAGCGTTGAAGGAAGTGGGGGAACTAGCGGGAGGGCAGGAGATACGCAGTATTTT.

The gene calls are TRBV28 and TRBJ2-1; 7 bases align to TRBD2. V shed 8 bases, J shed 4 bases, and the junction held 8 bases outside the gene matches. The CDR3 extends over 14 amino acids. The germline CDR1 and CDR2 sequences are MDHEN and SYDVKM. The chain's CDR3 is CASEERDLYNEQFF. CDR3 in DNA: TGTGCCAGCGAGGAGCGGGACTTGTACAATGAGCAGTTCTTC.

V and J are TRBV5-1 and TRBJ1-2; 8 bases fit TRBD1. Germline V CDR1 and CDR2: SGHRS, YFSETQ. V shed 6 bases, J shed 5 bases, and the junction held 6 bases outside the gene matches. The CDR3 runs to 13 residues. The CDR3 bases are TGCGCCAGCAAGGGGACAGGCCGATATGGCTACACCTTC. Translating it yields CASKGTGRYGYTF.

The chain links TRBV19 to TRBJ1-2; 8 nucleotides agree with TRBD1. There are 17 residues in the CDR3. Unmatched junction bases numbered 14, after V lost 0 bases and J lost 8 bases. CDR1 LNHDA and CDR2 SQIVND come from the germline V gene (reference sequence). This CDR3 reads CASSIDPRGRALVGYTF. The CDR3 DNA sequence: TGTGCCAGTAGTATAGACCCCAGGGGGCGGGCCCTGGTCGGCTACACCTTC.